One and the same sample provided the 15 T cell receptor beta chains below, sequenced in a study of OX40 agonist ivuxolimab in advanced cancers. Using immunoSEQ multiplex PCR, the repertoire was profiled, and TCRdb retains in-frame clones only, with some absent. The top ten hold roughly 9.6% of the sample, which has about 48,000 clones, 70% to 90% seen once. The sequenced sample was CD4+ or CD8+ T cells sorted from blood, obtained in a trial of the OX40 agonist ivuxolimab. The source is an adult with an advanced solid tumor such as melanoma, head and neck, liver or kidney cancer.

This chain joins TRBV5-4 and TRBJ1-4, with 10 positions matching TRBD1. The J segment lost 8 bases and the V segment lost 5 bases, leaving 9 bases of the junction unmatched. Germline V lookup: CDR1 SGHNT, CDR2 YYREEE (reference sequence). The CDR3 is made up of 15 amino acids. The CDR3 is CASSYTGTGAEKLFF. The CDR3 DNA follows: TGTGCCAGCAGTTATACAGGGACAGGGGCGGAAAAACTGTTTTTT.

The rearrangement uses TRBV30 and TRBJ2-5; D is undetermined. Trimming cost V 3 bases and J 1 base, with 3 bases left between them. Germline assignment: CDR1 GTSNPN and CDR2 SVGIG (reference sequence). The CDR3 length is 11 residues. The DNA for the CDR3 is TGTGCCTGGAGGCTCCAAGAGACCCAGTACTTC. It translates to CAWRLQETQYF.

This clone was counted a single time. The CDR3 sequence: CASSLILGSEQFF. DNA of the CDR3: TGTGCCAGCAGCTTAATTCTGGGTAGTGAGCAGTTCTTC. J is TRBJ2-1 and V is TRBV7-3; no firm D call. V lost 1 base to trimming and J lost 9 bases, with 10 bases between them. The CDR3 is 13 residues long. Germline CDR1 is SGHTA and CDR2 is FQGTGA.

CDR3 DNA sequence: TGTGCCAGCAGCGCACGGACTAGCGGGAATTACGAGCAGTACTTC. Translating it yields CASSARTSGNYEQYF. The J gene is TRBJ2-7, the V gene TRBV5-4; TRBD2 agrees at 12 bases. CDR3 length equals 15 residues. V shed 4 bases, J shed 4 bases, and the junction held 6 bases outside the gene matches. Germline V gene sequence: CDR1 SGHNT, CDR2 YYREEE (reference sequence).

The V gene is TRBV30, the J gene TRBJ1-1, with 7 bases that match TRBD1. V gave up 2 bases and J gave up 1 base; unmatched junction bases: 4. This CDR3 spans 14 amino acids. The germline V gene encodes CDR1 GTSNPN and CDR2 SVGIG (reference sequence). The CDR3: CAWSTGTANTEAFF. The CDR3 bases are TGTGCCTGGAGTACCGGGACAGCGAACACTGAAGCTTTCTTT. Full variable domain (rest looked up from reference TRBV30 and TRBJ1-1): SQTIHQWPATLVQPVGSPLSLECTVEGTSNPNLYWYRQAAGRGLQLLFYSVGIGQISSEVPQNLSASRPQDRQFILSSKKLLLSDSGFYLCAWSTGTANTEAFFGQGTRLTVV.

The chain employs TRBV19 and TRBJ2-7, with no clear D. Germline values: CDR1 LNHDA, CDR2 SQIVND (reference sequence). This CDR3 is 14 amino acids long. The V gene lost 7 bases and the J gene lost 2 bases, with 15 bases spanning the gap. CDR3: CASKGSGGAYEQYF. In DNA form, the CDR3 reads TGTGCCAGTAAAGGGTCGGGCGGAGCCTACGAGCAGTACTTC.

The chain has TRBV19 and TRBJ2-5, with D tentatively TRBD2 (6 bases). Germline loops: CDR1 LNHDA, CDR2 SQIVND (reference sequence). This CDR3 comprises 15 residues. V was shortened by 1 base and J by 4 bases, with 13 bases between the two germline ends. CDR3 region: CASSIVGSGTETQYF. The CDR3 nucleotides are TGTGCCAGTAGTATAGTAGGTAGCGGTACAGAGACCCAGTACTTC. The full variable domain, its missing parts supplied by reference TRBV19 and TRBJ2-5, is DGGITQSPKYLFRKEGQNVTLSCEQNLNHDAMYWYRQDPGQGLRLIYYSQIVNDFQKGDIAEGYSVSREKKESFPLTVTSAQKNPTAFYLCASSIVGSGTETQYFGPGTRLLVL.

This clone has a single count. The V gene is TRBV5-1, the J gene TRBJ2-5; D is perhaps TRBD2 (7 bases). V lost 4 bases to trimming and J lost 4 bases, with 17 bases between them. The germline CDR1 and CDR2 sequences are SGHRS and YFSETQ. The CDR3 loop spans 15 amino acids. CDR3 region: CASSPGGGSRETQYF. The CDR3 DNA reads TGCGCCAGCAGCCCCGGGGGCGGGAGTAGAGAGACCCAGTACTTC.

This chain uses TRBV2 with TRBJ2-5; D perhaps matches TRBD2 (6 bases). Germline values: CDR1 SNHLY, CDR2 FYNNEI. Trimming pared 6 bases from V and 5 bases from J, leaving 13 bases between. The CDR3 has 13 residues. The chain's CDR3 is CASSRDLGETQYF. Written as DNA, the CDR3 is TGTGCCAGCAGCCGGGACTTAGGGGAGACCCAGTACTTC.

The chain joins TRBV2 to TRBJ1-4; 12 positions match TRBD1. From germline, CDR1 is SNHLY and CDR2 FYNNEI. This CDR3 comprises 14 residues. V trimming: 6 bases; J trimming: 7 bases; junction bases outside the gene matches: 3. CDR3 loop: CASRGQGAGEKLFF. In nucleotides, the CDR3 is TGTGCCAGCAGGGGACAGGGGGCTGGTGAAAAACTGTTTTTT.

This clone is a singleton in its sample. The chain recombines TRBV30 with TRBJ1-2; 9 bases align to TRBD1. CDR1 is GTSNPN, CDR2 SVGIG, per germline (reference sequence). The V segment lost 4 bases and the J segment 2 bases; nucleotides outside the gene matches: 5. This CDR3 spans 14 amino acids. The CDR3 DNA follows: TGTGCCTGGACTAACGACAGGGGGAACTATGGCTACACCTTC. Its translation: CAWTNDRGNYGYTF.

The V call is TRBV5-8, the J call TRBJ2-4, with D unresolved. Trimming cost V 4 bases and J 7 bases, with 9 bases left between them. Looked up from germline, CDR1 is SGHTS and CDR2 is YDEGEE. The CDR3 has 12 amino acids. The CDR3, as DNA: TGTGCCAGCAGCAAAGACATCAACATTCAGTACTTC. As protein: CASSKDINIQYF.

The chain joins TRBV28 to TRBJ2-1; 7 nucleotides line up with TRBD2. The V gene's germline CDR1 is MDHEN and CDR2 SYDVKM. There are 12 residues in the CDR3. With 6 bases clipped from V and 6 bases from J, the junction kept 2 bases outside the gene matches. The CDR3 region has the DNA TGTGCCAGCAGCCTAGCGGTCAATGAGCAGTTCTTC. It translates to CASSLAVNEQFF.

V and J are TRBV5-4 and TRBJ2-5, with D uncertain. The CDR3 totals 13 residues. Germline V CDR1 and CDR2: SGHNT, YYREEE (reference sequence). Trimming stripped 0 bases from V and 1 base from J, with 4 bases between. The CDR3 DNA reads as TGTGCCAGCAGCTTGGATAGCCAAGAGACCCAGTACTTC. This codes for CASSLDSQETQYF.

For the CDR3, the DNA is TGTGCCAGCTCCGAGGGCGCAGATACGCAGTATTTT. This translates into CASSEGADTQYF. The chain combines TRBV18 with TRBJ2-3; maybe TRBD2 (5 bases). CDR3 length: 12 amino acids. Germline CDR1 reads KGHSH; CDR2 reads LQKENI. The V end lost 6 bases, the J end lost 4 bases, and 8 bases lay between the germline ends.